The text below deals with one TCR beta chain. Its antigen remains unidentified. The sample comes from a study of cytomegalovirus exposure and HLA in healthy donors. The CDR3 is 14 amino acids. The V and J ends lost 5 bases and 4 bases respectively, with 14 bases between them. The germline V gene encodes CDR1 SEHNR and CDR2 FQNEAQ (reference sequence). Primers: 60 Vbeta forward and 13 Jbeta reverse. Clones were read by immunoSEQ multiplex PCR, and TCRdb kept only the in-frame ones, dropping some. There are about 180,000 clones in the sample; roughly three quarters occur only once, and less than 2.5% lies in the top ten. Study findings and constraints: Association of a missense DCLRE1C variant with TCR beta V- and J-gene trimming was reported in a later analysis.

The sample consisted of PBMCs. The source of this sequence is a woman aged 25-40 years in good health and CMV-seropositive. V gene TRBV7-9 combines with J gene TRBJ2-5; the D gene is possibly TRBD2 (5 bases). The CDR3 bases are TGTGCCAGCAGCCCCCTGAACGGAGGAGAGACCCAGTACTTC. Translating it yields CASSPLNGGETQYF.